Presented here are 6 T cell receptor beta chains from one specimen sequenced in a study of shared clonotypes between healthy human individuals. The repertoire was sequenced with immunoSEQ multiplex PCR; TCRdb's copy has only in-frame clones and lacks some. The table has some 650,000 clones, about 97% seen once. What was sequenced was naive CD4+ T cells sorted from blood. The subset: CD45RA+ positively selected. Every receptor here comes from a woman in her 30s in good health.

The chain links TRBV28 to TRBJ1-4; D not resolved. The CDR3 extends over 11 amino acids. In germline, CDR1 is MDHEN, CDR2 SYDVKM. V lost 8 bases to trimming and J lost 4 bases, with 5 bases between them. In nucleotides, the CDR3 is TGTGCCAGCGGCCGTAATGAAAAACTGTTTTTT. Residues: CASGRNEKLFF. The whole variable domain, remainder taken from reference TRBV28 and TRBJ1-4, is DVKVTQSSRYLVKRTGEKVFLECVQDMDHENMFWYRQDPGLGLRLIYFSYDVKMKEKGDIPEGYSVSREKKERFSLILESASTNQTSMYLCASGRNEKLFFGSGTQLSVL.

The chain is built from TRBV5-6 and TRBJ1-5; D gene unclear. The germline V gene encodes CDR1 SGHDT and CDR2 YYEEEE. V was cut by 2 bases and J by 1 base, with 13 bases left in between. The CDR3 consists of 16 residues. The CDR3 is CASSFGGGVSNQPQHF. The CDR3, as DNA: TGTGCCAGCAGCTTTGGAGGTGGGGTGAGCAATCAGCCCCAGCATTTT.

About this clone itself: The junction departs from the called germline gene at one end, perhaps through a read error. The chain links TRBV25-1 to TRBJ2-7; 8 nucleotides align to TRBD2. Germline V gives CDR1 MGHDK, CDR2 SYGVNS. This CDR3 has 15 amino acids. The CDR3 nucleotides read TGTGCCAGCATTGAAGAACGGGGACTAGCCTACGAGCAGTACTTC. Protein product: CASIEERGLAYEQYF.

This clone was counted once. This rearrangement joins TRBV28 to TRBJ1-2; D is uncertain. Per germline, CDR1 MDHEN and CDR2 SYDVKM. The CDR3 totals 13 residues. The V end lost 3 bases, the J end lost 6 bases, and 11 bases lay between the germline ends. The CDR3 DNA is TGTGCCAGCAGTTTGGGTAAAGACCATGGCTACACCTTC. Its protein product is CASSLGKDHGYTF.

This sequence joins TRBV7-8 and TRBJ2-7; weak D call: TRBD2 (6 bases). The CDR3 is 15 amino acids. V was clipped by 1 base and J by 8 bases, with 18 bases between them. Germline-derived CDR1 and CDR2 are SGHVS and FQNEAQ. The DNA of the CDR3 is TGTGCCAGCAGCTTAGGGCGGGCTAGCGATTTCCAGCAGTACTTC. Amino acids: CASSLGRASDFQQYF.

The chain employs TRBV6-5 and TRBJ2-2; no clear D gene. Germline CDR1 MNHEY, CDR2 SVGAGI. There are 13 residues in the CDR3. Trimming removed 0 bases at V and 4 bases at J, with 3 bases between. CDR3 sequence (DNA): TGTGCCAGCAGTTACTCCTTCACCGGGGAGCTGTTTTTT. Protein: CASSYSFTGELFF.